The T cell receptor beta chain under discussion was sequenced for a study of blood T cells in healthy people across ages. Germline lookup yields CDR1 SQVTM and CDR2 ANQGSEA. With 5 bases removed from V and 2 bases from J, the gap between germline ends came to 9 bases. The CDR3 consists of 12 residues. Using a J-beta primer mix together with a sample-barcoded 5' primer, a second PCR was run for roughly 6 to 11 cycles. Each cDNA molecule was tagged by a template-switch adaptor with 12 random nucleotides. Per-sample output comprised a minimum of 2.5 million paired-end reads containing CDR3. MiXCR, run by TCRdb on the 5' RACE reads, gives a single entry per CDR3 protein. The sample has hundreds of thousands of distinct CDR3 sequences; about 53% are singletons.

The chain employs TRBV29-1 and TRBJ1-2; D might be TRBD1 (5 bases). The clonotype was recovered from a man older than 75 in good health. The sample comprised blood. The CDR3 here is CSVTDKNYGYTF. The DNA for the CDR3 is TGCAGCGTTACGGACAAGAACTATGGCTACACCTTC.